One sample yielded the 18 T cell receptor delta chains listed below, sequenced in a study of gamma-delta chains in newborns, infants, children. TCRdb re-processed the reads via CATT. The table includes fewer than 12,000 delta-chain clones, about 9% detected once. Sequenced: blood. These receptors all come from a child who was a newborn, infant or young child, either healthy, febrile or measles-vaccinated (not recorded which).

This clone was detected only a few times. It may be a read error: a sequence one base away is much more abundant. Different DNA sequences within this sample yield the same CDR3. This sequence joins TRDV2 and TRDJ1; maybe TRDD3 (6 bases). Germline values: CDR1 GEAIGNYY, CDR2 EKD. This CDR3 comprises 16 residues. The CDR3 DNA sequence: TGTGCCTGTGACACGGTGGGGGCCCCATCCACCGATAAACTTATCTTT. The encoded protein is CACDTVGAPSTDKLIF.

This chain links TRDV2 with TRDJ2; 12 nucleotides agree with TRDD3. This CDR3 contains 19 residues. V gave up 3 bases and J gave up 0 bases; unmatched junction bases: 10. The germline CDR1 and CDR2 sequences are GEAIGNYY and EKD. The CDR3 loop reads CACDPVLGDTPALTAQLFF. The CDR3 DNA sequence: TGTGCCTGTGACCCGGTACTGGGGGATACTCCCGCTTTGACAGCACAACTCTTCTTT.

In its sample, this clone was seen a few times. This chain's CDR3 is CACDTLGDTTQLFF. Here the CDR3 DNA reads TGTGCCTGTGACACGCTGGGGGATACAACACAACTCTTCTTT. This chain joins TRDV2 and TRDJ2; 11 bases are a match to TRDD3. The V segment lost 1 base and the J segment 9 bases; nucleotides outside the gene matches: 3. Per the germline V gene, CDR1 is GEAIGNYY and CDR2 is EKD. The CDR3 is 14 residues long.

J is TRDJ3 and V is TRDV2; no firm D call. V lost 1 base to trimming and J lost 0 bases, with 21 bases between them. Per germline, CDR1 GEAIGNYY and CDR2 EKD. The CDR3 contains 21 residues. The CDR3 region is CACDTVLSLTGSSWDTRQMFF. CDR3 coding DNA: TGTGCCTGTGACACGGTACTGTCATTGACGGGCAGCTCCTGGGACACCCGACAGATGTTTTTC.

The chain combines TRDV1 with TRDJ1; 7 positions agree with TRDD3. The germline V gene has CDR1 TSWWSYY and CDR2 QGS. Trimming took 3 bases from V and 1 from J; bases not matched to a gene: 14. The CDR3 is 18 residues long. The CDR3 spells CALGDPSPGGGFTDKLIF. In nucleotides, the CDR3 is TGTGCTCTTGGGGACCCGAGTCCTGGCGGGGGATTCACCGATAAACTCATCTTT.

To note about this clone: This CDR3 is also generated by other DNA sequences in the sample. The rearrangement joins TRDV2 to TRDJ1, with a possible D match to TRDD3 (6 bases). The V end lost 0 bases, the J end lost 0 bases, and 10 bases lay between the germline ends. The CDR3 sequence is 15 residues long. Germline V gene data show CDR1 as GEAIGNYY and CDR2 as EKD. The CDR3 DNA follows: TGTGCCTGTGACACCGTCGGGGGGAACACCGATAAACTCATCTTT. Translating gives CACDTVGGNTDKLIF.

In this sample, this clone turned up a few times. A read error is possible here, since a much larger clone lies one base away. The chain combines TRDV2 with TRDJ1; TRDD3 matches at 7 bases. CDR1 GEAIGNYY and CDR2 EKD come from the germline V gene. The J segment lost 0 bases and the V segment lost 3 bases, leaving 21 bases of the junction unmatched. CDR3 length equals 20 residues. The CDR3 bases are TGTGCCTGTGACGCACTACTGGGGCTTGAAAGGGGAGTTTACACCGATAAACTCATCTTT. Protein product: CACDALLGLERGVYTDKLIF.

The chain uses TRDV2 and TRDJ1; 7 positions agree with TRDD3. The germline gives CDR1 GEAIGNYY, CDR2 EKD. The CDR3 has 18 residues. J was trimmed by 4 bases and V by 3 bases; bases with no gene match: 19. The CDR3 here is CACDAIRTGAYEGDKLIF. CDR3 bases: TGTGCCTGTGACGCGATACGTACTGGGGCTTATGAGGGCGATAAACTCATCTTT.

This clone came up a few times. This may stem from a read error, because a much larger clone lies one nucleotide away. The rearrangement joins TRDV2 to TRDJ1, with TRDD3 matching 8 bases. CDR3 length equals 16 residues. The V and J ends lost 2 bases and 3 bases, in that order; junction bases with no gene match: 10. CDR1 GEAIGNYY and CDR2 EKD come from the germline V gene. CDR3 coding DNA: TGTGCCTGTGACAAACTGGGGGCTACTAGGGCCGATAAACTCATCTTT. Translation gives CACDKLGATRADKLIF.

This clone occurred a few times. CDR3 coding DNA: TGTGCTCTTGGGGAATCTGGCCCCTCAGGGGTTAACACCGATAAACTCATCTTT. Protein product: CALGESGPSGVNTDKLIF. The chain combines TRDV1 with TRDJ1; no clear D gene. Germline CDR1 is TSWWSYY and CDR2 is QGS. Trimming left V 2 bases short and J 0 bases short, with 19 bases between. This CDR3 has 18 residues.

By share, this clone counts as medium-sized. Other DNA sequences in this specimen translate into the identical CDR3. The rearrangement uses TRDV2 and TRDJ2; D perhaps matches TRDD3 (6 bases). Germline-derived CDR1 and CDR2 are GEAIGNYY and EKD. The CDR3 contains 15 residues. The V and J ends lost 0 bases and 2 bases respectively, with 9 bases between them. The CDR3 DNA is TGTGCCTGTGACACCGTTGGGGGGTTGACAGCACAACTCTTCTTT. Translated: CACDTVGGLTAQLFF.

This clone has more than one count but fewer than ten. The CDR3 loop is CACDTVRGQSSWDTRQMFF. DNA for the CDR3: TGTGCCTGTGACACCGTGCGGGGGCAAAGCTCCTGGGACACCCGACAGATGTTTTTC. The chain has TRDV2 and TRDJ3; tentative D call: TRDD3 (5 bases). Germline V gives CDR1 GEAIGNYY, CDR2 EKD. V lost 0 bases and J 0 bases, leaving 14 bases between the germline ends. There are 19 residues in the CDR3.

This clone was observed a few times. This may be a read error, as it is one base from a much larger clone. Other nucleotide sequences in the sample specify the same CDR3. This chain's CDR3 is CACDTVGLGLDKLIF. For the CDR3, the DNA is TGTGCCTGCGACACCGTGGGGCTTGGCCTCGATAAACTCATCTTT. V is TRDV2 and J is TRDJ1, with a weak D call TRDD3 (5 bases). There are 15 residues in the CDR3. Germline CDR1 is GEAIGNYY and CDR2 is EKD.

In its sample, this clone was seen once. The genes are TRDV2 and TRDJ3; 10 nucleotides align to TRDD3. J was trimmed by 2 bases and V by 0 bases; bases with no gene match: 6. Per the germline V gene, CDR1 is GEAIGNYY and CDR2 is EKD. The CDR3 contains 19 residues. Written as DNA, the CDR3 is TGTGCCTGTGACACCCCCGGGGGATACGACGCCTGGGACACCCGACAGATGTTTTTC. Its protein is CACDTPGGYDAWDTRQMFF.

This clone was detected only a few times. The chain combines TRDV2 with TRDJ1; TRDD3 matches 11 bases. Germline V lookup: CDR1 GEAIGNYY, CDR2 EKD. V trimming: 6 bases; J trimming: 5 bases; junction bases outside the gene matches: 10. The CDR3 is 15 residues long. As DNA, the CDR3 is TGTGCCTGTTCCCACTTACTGGGGGATAAGGATAAACTCATCTTT. It specifies CACSHLLGDKDKLIF.

The table lists this clone with a few counts. A read error may explain this, as a much larger clone is one base away. The rearrangement joins TRDV2 to TRDJ1; 8 bases are a match to TRDD3. The CDR3 contains 17 residues. Germline V gives CDR1 GEAIGNYY, CDR2 EKD. CDR3 nucleotide sequence: TGTGCCTGTGTCGCTTTAGTGGGGGATGAATCAACCGATAAACCCATCTTT. Translating it yields CACVALVGDESTDKPIF.

The V call is TRDV2, the J call TRDJ3; 10 bases are shared with TRDD3. With 0 bases clipped from V and 5 bases from J, the junction kept 18 bases outside the gene matches. There are 22 residues in the CDR3. Germline loops: CDR1 GEAIGNYY, CDR2 EKD. DNA of the CDR3: TGTGCCTGTGACACCTTACGAAATACTGGGGGATTAGAGTCCCGGGACACCCGACAGATGTTTTTC. As protein: CACDTLRNTGGLESRDTRQMFF.

This chain connects TRDV1 to TRDJ1, with TRDD3 matching over 11 bases. V was pared by 3 bases and J by 4 bases, with 16 bases of the junction left unmatched. Germline lookup yields CDR1 TSWWSYY and CDR2 QGS. This CDR3 spans 19 amino acids. CDR3 bases: TGTGCTCTTGGGGAGCTCGCCCCCCGTGGGGGATACGCGGGCGATAAACTCATCTTT. It is translated as CALGELAPRGGYAGDKLIF.